This TCR beta chain was identified during a study of blood T cell repertoires in COVID-19. As for the study in general: Sample material is recorded as cDNA or gDNA derived from T cells, B-cell-depleted T cells, or PBMCs.

In the authors' methods: Counts of nucleated cells, estimated from reference gene primer amplification, were obtained. Using immunoSEQ multiplex PCR, the repertoire was profiled, and TCRdb retains in-frame clones only, with some absent. V and J calls and clone size follow that table, whereas D and trimming were derived from the DNA. Among tens of thousands of clones, 85% to 90% were seen once, and the ten largest hold over 10%. Trimming pared 9 bases from V and 0 bases from J, leaving 12 bases between. The germline V gene encodes CDR1 LGHDT and CDR2 YNNKEL (reference sequence). The CDR3 covers 14 residues.

The TCR sequence derives from a man between 65 and 80 years old with active COVID-19. The chain recombines TRBV3-1 (or the pseudogene TRBV3-2) with TRBJ1-3; weak D call: TRBD1 (5 bases). The sequenced sample consisted of peripheral blood. The CDR3 DNA follows: TGTGCCAGTACGGAGGGGATCTCTGGAAACACCATATATTTT. Its protein is CASTEGISGNTIYF.